This T cell receptor (beta chain) is drawn from a study of T cell clusters in autoimmune cytopenias. TRB amplification used 250 ng of peripheral blood genomic DNA. The germline CDR1 and CDR2 sequences are SEHNR and FQNEAQ (reference sequence). CDR3 length: 13 residues. One tube held mixed TRB-A and TRB-B primer pools for touch-down PCR. TCRdb re-analyzed the multiplex PCR reads; it lists each CDR3 protein once, without DNA. Its table records about 3,500 distinct CDR3 sequences. This chain uses TRBV7-9 with TRBJ2-5. Material for sequencing was peripheral blood. This clonotype was sampled from a human donor with an autoimmune cytopenia or autoimmune hepatitis (not recorded which). The CDR3 spells CASSLERRETQYF. Filled out from reference TRBV7-9 and TRBJ2-5, the complete variable domain reads DTGVSQNPRHKITKRGQNVTFRCDPISEHNRLYWYRQTLGQGPEFLTYFQNEAQLEKSRLLSDRFSAERPKGSFSTLEIQRTEQGDSAMYLCASSLERRETQYFGPGTRLLVL.